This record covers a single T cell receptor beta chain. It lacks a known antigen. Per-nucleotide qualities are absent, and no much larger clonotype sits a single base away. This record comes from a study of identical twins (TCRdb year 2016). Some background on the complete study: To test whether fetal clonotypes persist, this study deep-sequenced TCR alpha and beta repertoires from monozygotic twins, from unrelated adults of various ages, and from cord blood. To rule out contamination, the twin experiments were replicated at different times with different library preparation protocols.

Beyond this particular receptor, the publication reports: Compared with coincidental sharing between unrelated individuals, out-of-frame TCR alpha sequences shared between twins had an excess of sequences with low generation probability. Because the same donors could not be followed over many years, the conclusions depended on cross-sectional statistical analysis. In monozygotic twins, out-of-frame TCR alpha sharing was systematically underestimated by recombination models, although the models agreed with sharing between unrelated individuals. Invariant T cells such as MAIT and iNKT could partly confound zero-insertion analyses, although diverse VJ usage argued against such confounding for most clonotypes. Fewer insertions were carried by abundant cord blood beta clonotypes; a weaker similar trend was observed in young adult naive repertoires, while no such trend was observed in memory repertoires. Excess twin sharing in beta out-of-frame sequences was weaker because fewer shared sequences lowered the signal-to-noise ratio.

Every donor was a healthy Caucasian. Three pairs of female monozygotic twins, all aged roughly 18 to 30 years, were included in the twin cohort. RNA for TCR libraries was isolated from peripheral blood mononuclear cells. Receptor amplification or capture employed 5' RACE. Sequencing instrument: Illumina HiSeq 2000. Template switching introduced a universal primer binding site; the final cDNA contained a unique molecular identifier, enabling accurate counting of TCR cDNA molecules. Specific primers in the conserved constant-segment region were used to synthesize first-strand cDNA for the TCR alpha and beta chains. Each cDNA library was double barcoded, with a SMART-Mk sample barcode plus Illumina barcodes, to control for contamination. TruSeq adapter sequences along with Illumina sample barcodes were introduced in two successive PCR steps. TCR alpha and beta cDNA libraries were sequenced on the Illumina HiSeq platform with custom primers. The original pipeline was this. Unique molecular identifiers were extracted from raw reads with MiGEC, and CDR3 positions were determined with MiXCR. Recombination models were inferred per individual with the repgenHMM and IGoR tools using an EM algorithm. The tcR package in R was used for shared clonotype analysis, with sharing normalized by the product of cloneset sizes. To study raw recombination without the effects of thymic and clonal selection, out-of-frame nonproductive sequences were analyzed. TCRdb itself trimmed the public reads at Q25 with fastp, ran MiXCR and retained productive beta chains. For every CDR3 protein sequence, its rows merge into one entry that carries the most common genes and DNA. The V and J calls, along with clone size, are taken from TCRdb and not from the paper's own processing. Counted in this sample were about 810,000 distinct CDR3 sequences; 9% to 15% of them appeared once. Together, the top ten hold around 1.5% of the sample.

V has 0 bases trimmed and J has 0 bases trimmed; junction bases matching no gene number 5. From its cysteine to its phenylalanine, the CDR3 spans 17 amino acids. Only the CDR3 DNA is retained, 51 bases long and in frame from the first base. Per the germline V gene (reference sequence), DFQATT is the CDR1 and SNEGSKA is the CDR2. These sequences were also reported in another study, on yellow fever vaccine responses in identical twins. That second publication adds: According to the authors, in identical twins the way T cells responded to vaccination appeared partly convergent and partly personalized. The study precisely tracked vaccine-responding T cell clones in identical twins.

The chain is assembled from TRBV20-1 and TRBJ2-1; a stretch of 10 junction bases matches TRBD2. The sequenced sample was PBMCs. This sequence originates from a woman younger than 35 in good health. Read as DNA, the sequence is TGCAGTGCTAGAGATGGAGCGGGGGGGATCTCCTACAATGAGCAGTTCTTC. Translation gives CSARDGAGGISYNEQFF.